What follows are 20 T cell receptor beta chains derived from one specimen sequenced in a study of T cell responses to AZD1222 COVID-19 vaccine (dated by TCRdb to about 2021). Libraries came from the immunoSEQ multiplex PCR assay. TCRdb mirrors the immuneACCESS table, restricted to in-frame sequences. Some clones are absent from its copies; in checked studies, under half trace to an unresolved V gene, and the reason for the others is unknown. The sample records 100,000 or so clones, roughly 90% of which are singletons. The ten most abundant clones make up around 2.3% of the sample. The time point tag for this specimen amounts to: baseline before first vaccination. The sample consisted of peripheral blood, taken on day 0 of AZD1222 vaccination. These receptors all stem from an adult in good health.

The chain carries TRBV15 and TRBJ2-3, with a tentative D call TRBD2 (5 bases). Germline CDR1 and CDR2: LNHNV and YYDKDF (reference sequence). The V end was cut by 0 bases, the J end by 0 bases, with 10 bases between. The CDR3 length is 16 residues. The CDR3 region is CATSREPRTSTDTQYF. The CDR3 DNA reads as TGTGCCACCAGCAGAGAGCCGCGGACTAGCACAGATACGCAGTATTTT.

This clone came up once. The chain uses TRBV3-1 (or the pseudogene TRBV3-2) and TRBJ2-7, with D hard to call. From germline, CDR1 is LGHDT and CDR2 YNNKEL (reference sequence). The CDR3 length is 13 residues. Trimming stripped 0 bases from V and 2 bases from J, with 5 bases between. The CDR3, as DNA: TGTGCCAGCAGCCAAGACGGCGCCTACGAGCAGTACTTC. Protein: CASSQDGAYEQYF.

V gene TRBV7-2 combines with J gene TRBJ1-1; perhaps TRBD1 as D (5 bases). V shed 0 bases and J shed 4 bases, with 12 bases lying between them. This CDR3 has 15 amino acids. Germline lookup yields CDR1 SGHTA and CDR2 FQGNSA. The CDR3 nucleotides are TGTGCCAGCAGCTTAGCGATGACAGCTGCCACTGAAGCTTTCTTT. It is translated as CASSLAMTAATEAFF.

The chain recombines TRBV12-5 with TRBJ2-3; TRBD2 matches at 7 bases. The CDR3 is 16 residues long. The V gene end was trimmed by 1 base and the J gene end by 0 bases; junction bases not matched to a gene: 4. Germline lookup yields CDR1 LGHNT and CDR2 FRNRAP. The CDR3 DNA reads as TGTGCTAGTGGTTTGGCCAATAGCGGGAGCACAGATACGCAGTATTTT. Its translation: CASGLANSGSTDTQYF.

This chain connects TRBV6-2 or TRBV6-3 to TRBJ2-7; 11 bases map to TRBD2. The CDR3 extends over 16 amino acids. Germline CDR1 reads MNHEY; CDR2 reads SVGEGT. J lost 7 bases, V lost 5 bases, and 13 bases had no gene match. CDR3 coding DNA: TGTGCCAGCAGTGCTCCCCTACTAGCGGGAGCGGGGGAGCAGTACTTC. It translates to CASSAPLLAGAGEQYF.

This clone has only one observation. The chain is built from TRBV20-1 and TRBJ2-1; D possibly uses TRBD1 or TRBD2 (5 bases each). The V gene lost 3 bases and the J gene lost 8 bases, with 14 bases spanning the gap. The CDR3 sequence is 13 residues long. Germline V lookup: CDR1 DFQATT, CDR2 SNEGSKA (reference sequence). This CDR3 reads CSASGRGVYEQFF. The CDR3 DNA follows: TGCAGTGCTAGTGGGCGAGGGGTATATGAGCAGTTCTTC.

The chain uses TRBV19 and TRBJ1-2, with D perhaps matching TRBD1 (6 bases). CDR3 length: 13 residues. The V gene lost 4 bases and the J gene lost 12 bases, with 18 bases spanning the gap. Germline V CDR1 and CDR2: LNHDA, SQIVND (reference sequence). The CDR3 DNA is TGTGCCAGTAGTAGCGGGACACCCAGGAGTCACACCTTC. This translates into CASSSGTPRSHTF. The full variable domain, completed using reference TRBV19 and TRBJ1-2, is DGGITQSPKYLFRKEGQNVTLSCEQNLNHDAMYWYRQDPGQGLRLIYYSQIVNDFQKGDIAEGYSVSREKKESFPLTVTSAQKNPTAFYLCASSSGTPRSHTFGSGTRLTVV.

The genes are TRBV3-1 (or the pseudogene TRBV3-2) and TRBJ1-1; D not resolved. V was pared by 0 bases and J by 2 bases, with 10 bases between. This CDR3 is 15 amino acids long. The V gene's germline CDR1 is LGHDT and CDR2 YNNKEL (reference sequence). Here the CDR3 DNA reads TGTGCCAGCAGCCAAGATCTGGGGTTTAACACTGAAGCTTTCTTT. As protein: CASSQDLGFNTEAFF.

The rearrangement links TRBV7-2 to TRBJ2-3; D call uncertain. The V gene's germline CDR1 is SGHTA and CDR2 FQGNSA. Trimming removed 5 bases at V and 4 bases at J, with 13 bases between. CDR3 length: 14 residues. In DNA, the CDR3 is TGTGCCAGCAGCACAGACCCTAGTTCAGATACGCAGTATTTT. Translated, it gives CASSTDPSSDTQYF.

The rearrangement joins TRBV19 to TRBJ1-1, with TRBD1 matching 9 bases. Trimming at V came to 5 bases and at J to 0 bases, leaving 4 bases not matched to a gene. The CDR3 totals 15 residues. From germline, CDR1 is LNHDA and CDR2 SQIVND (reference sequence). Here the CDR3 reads CASSPGTGMNTEAFF. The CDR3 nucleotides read TGTGCCAGTAGTCCCGGGACAGGGATGAACACTGAAGCTTTCTTT.

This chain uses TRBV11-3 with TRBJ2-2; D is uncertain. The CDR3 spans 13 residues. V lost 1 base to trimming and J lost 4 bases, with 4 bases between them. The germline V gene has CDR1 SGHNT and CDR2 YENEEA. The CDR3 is CASSLAPTGELFF. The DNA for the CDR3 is TGTGCCAGCAGCTTAGCCCCCACCGGGGAGCTGTTTTTT.

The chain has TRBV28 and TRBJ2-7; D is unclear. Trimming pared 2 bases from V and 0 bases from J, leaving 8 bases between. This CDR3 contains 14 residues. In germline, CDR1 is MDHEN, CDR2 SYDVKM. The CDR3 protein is CASSLAQTSYEQYF. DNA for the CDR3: TGTGCCAGCAGTTTAGCCCAAACCTCCTACGAGCAGTACTTC.

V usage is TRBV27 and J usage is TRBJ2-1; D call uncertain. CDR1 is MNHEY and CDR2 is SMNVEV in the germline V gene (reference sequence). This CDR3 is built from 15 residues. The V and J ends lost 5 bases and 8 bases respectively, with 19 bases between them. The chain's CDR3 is CASSKGLLSVDEQFF. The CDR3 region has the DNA TGTGCCAGCAGTAAGGGCTTACTTTCTGTCGATGAGCAGTTCTTC.

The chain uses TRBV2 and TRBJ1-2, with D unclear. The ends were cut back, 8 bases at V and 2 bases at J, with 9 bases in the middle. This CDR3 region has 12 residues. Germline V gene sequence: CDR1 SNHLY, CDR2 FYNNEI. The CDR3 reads CASSSENYGYTF. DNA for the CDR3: TGTGCCAGCTCGTCAGAAAACTATGGCTACACCTTC.

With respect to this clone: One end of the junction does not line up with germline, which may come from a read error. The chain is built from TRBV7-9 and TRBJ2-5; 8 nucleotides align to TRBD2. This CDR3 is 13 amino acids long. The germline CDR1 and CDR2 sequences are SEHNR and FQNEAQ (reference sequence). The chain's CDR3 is CASSIAGQETQYF. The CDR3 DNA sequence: TGTGCCAGCAGCATAGCGGGGCAAGAGACCCAGTACTTC.

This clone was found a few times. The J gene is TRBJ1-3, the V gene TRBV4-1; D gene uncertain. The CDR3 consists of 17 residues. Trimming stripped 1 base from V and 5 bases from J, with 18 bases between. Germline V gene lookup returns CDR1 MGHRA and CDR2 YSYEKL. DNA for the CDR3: TGCGCCAGCAGCCAAGGGTCCCAGGCTGCCAAGCGAAACACCATATATTTT. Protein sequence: CASSQGSQAAKRNTIYF.

The CDR3 DNA is TGTGCCAGCAGTTTACGGGGGTGGGCTTTCTTT. This codes for CASSLRGWAFF. J is TRBJ1-1 and V is TRBV12-3 or TRBV12-4; D is perhaps TRBD1 (5 bases). The CDR3 spans 11 residues. The ends were cut back, 2 bases at V and 11 bases at J, with 9 bases in the middle.

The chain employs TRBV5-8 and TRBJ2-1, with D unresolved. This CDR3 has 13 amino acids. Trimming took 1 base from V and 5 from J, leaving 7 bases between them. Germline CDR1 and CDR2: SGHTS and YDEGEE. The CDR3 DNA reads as TGTGCCAGCAGCTTGACGCCGAACAATGAGCAGTTCTTC. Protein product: CASSLTPNNEQFF.

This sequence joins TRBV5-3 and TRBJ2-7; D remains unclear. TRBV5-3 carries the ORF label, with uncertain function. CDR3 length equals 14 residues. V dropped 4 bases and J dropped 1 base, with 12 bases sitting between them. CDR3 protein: CARSPGARSYEQYF. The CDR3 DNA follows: TGTGCCAGAAGCCCCGGTGCTCGTTCCTACGAGCAGTACTTC.

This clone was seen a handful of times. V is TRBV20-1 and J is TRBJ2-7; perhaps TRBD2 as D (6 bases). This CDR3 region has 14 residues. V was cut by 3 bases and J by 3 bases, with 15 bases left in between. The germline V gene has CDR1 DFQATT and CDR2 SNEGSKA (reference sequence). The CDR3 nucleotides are TGCAGTGCTAGTGCCTCTAGCGATGACTACGAGCAGTACTTC. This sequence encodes CSASASSDDYEQYF.